The T cell receptor (beta chain) under discussion was sequenced for a study of memory CD4+ T cells and cytomegalovirus serostatus. Study background: Of the healthy Belgian adults, 9 or 10 were CMV seropositive and 20 to 30 seronegative.

TCRdb keeps only in-frame clones here, not all; method: immunoSEQ multiplex PCR. The data contain roughly 60,000 clones, about three quarters of them singletons. The study, taken as a whole, reports: Median bootstrapped AUC for CMV status was just over 0.94 originally, less than 0.92 US-trained. Each of fewer than 80 CMV-associated TCRbeta sequences occurred in one to five individuals.

Concerning this clone: Its antigen is not identified.

This CDR3 has 16 residues. V shed 5 bases and J shed 0 bases, with 13 bases lying between them. Germline V gives CDR1 SGHVS, CDR2 FQNEAQ. Single viable CD3+CD4+CD8-CD45RO+ cells were sorted as the memory CD4+ T cells. This receptor was identified in an adult in good health and CMV-seronegative. Sequenced material: memory CD4+ T cells from blood. This chain connects TRBV7-8 to TRBJ2-2; weak D call: TRBD1 (6 bases). The CDR3 spells CASSAHRVANTGELFF. For the CDR3, the DNA is TGTGCCAGCAGCGCTCACAGGGTAGCGAACACCGGGGAGCTGTTTTTT.